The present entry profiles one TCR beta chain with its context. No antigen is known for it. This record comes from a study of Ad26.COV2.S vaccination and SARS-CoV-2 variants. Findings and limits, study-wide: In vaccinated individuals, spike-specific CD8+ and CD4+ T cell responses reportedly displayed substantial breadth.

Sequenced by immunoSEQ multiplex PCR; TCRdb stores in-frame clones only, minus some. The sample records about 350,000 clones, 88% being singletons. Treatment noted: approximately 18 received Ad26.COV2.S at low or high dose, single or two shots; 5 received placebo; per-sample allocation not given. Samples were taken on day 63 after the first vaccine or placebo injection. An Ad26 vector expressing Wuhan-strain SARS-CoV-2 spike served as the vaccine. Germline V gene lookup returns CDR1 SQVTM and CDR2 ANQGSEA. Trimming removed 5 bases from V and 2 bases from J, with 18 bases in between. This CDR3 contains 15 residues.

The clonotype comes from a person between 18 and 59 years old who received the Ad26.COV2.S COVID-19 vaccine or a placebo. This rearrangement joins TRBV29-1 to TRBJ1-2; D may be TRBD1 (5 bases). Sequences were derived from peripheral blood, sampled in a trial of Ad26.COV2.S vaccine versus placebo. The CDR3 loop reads CSVTRGMGQNYGYTF. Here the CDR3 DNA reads TGCAGCGTTACACGCGGGATGGGGCAAAACTATGGCTACACCTTC.